One and the same sample provided the 23 T cell receptor beta chains below, sequenced in a study of CD8+CD57+ T cells in acquired aplastic anemia. The authors sequenced patients whose flow cytometry had shown CD8+CD57+ cell expansion. For CDR3 and TCR beta VDJ profiling, genomic DNA was the template used. TCRdb ran MiXCR on the reads and lists one entry per CDR3 protein. The sample contains 150,000 to 200,000 distinct CDR3 sequences, around 48% of which appear only once. Sequencing input: sorted CD4+, CD8+, or CD8+CD57+ T cells (not recorded which) from PBMCs. The receptors were gathered from a human donor with aplastic anemia.

This clonotype appeared many times. The J gene is TRBJ2-1, the V gene TRBV7-3; D perhaps matches TRBD2 (6 bases). The germline CDR1 and CDR2 sequences are SGHTA and FQGTGA. CDR3 length equals 14 residues. V lost 5 bases and J lost 0, with 8 bases in between. CDR3 in amino acids: CASSPDYSYNEQFF. CDR3 in DNA: TGTGCCAGCAGCCCGGACTACTCCTACAATGAGCAGTTCTTC.

In this sample, this clonotype turned up many times. CDR3 protein: CASSRGQGVTEAFF. CDR3 sequence (DNA): TGTGCCAGCAGCCGCGGACAGGGGGTTACTGAAGCTTTCTTT. J is TRBJ1-1 and V is TRBV12-3 or TRBV12-4; 10 bases fit TRBD1. The CDR3 is 14 amino acids. V shed 6 bases and J 5 bases; nucleotides not matched to a gene: 6.

The chain employs TRBV7-3 and TRBJ2-5; possible D gene TRBD2, 6 bases. The V gene lost 5 bases and the J gene lost 0 bases, with 10 bases spanning the gap. Germline CDR1 and CDR2: SGHTA and FQGTGA. The CDR3 extends over 14 amino acids. CDR3: CASSPTSYQETQYF. The CDR3 bases are TGTGCCAGCAGCCCTACTAGCTACCAAGAGACCCAGTACTTC.

V gene TRBV6-5 combines with J gene TRBJ2-5; no definite D call. The germline CDR1 and CDR2 sequences are MNHEY and SVGAGI. The CDR3 loop spans 13 amino acids. V was cut by 2 bases and J by 7 bases, with 11 bases left in between. The CDR3 here is CASSYGQVGTQYF. CDR3 coding DNA: TGTGCCAGCAGTTACGGGCAGGTCGGGACCCAGTACTTC.

The J gene is TRBJ1-2, the V gene TRBV6-5; 10 bases are shared with TRBD1. V gave up 4 bases and J gave up 14 bases; unmatched junction bases: 7. CDR3 size: 12 residues. Germline V CDR1 and CDR2: MNHEY, SVGAGI. The CDR3 protein is CASSSRDRGGTF. The CDR3 coding sequence is TGTGCCAGCAGTTCCCGGGACAGGGGAGGTACCTTC.

This clonotype appeared many times. The chain combines TRBV24-1 with TRBJ2-1; 10 nucleotides agree with TRBD2. Germline V lookup: CDR1 KGHDR, CDR2 SFDVKD. CDR3 length: 15 amino acids. V was pared by 3 bases and J by 8 bases, with 6 bases of the junction left unmatched. CDR3 nucleotide sequence: TGTGCCACCAGTGATCCGGTAGCGGGGGGCGATGAGCAGTTCTTC. It is translated as CATSDPVAGGDEQFF.

This clonotype came up many times. V usage is TRBV18 and J usage is TRBJ2-5; 7 bases align to TRBD1. Germline V lookup: CDR1 KGHSH, CDR2 LQKENI. V gave up 3 bases and J gave up 3 bases; unmatched junction bases: 4. The CDR3 contains 14 residues. The CDR3 coding sequence is TGTGCCAGCTCACCGTTAGGGACAGAAGAGACCCAGTACTTC. Its translation is CASSPLGTEETQYF.

The chain employs TRBV7-6 and TRBJ1-1; tentative D call: TRBD1 (5 bases). CDR1 is SGHVS, CDR2 FNYEAQ, per germline. V lost 0 bases and J 4 bases, leaving 12 bases between the germline ends. This CDR3 has 15 residues. This chain's CDR3 is CASSLARGKTTEAFF. In nucleotides, the CDR3 is TGTGCCAGCAGCTTAGCGCGGGGCAAGACCACTGAAGCTTTCTTT.

This clonotype was counted at least ten times. The chain carries TRBV20-1 and TRBJ1-2; D might be TRBD1 (5 bases). Looked up from germline, CDR1 is DFQATT and CDR2 is SNEGSKA (reference sequence). V gave up 6 bases and J gave up 5 bases, with 13 bases separating them. The CDR3 contains 12 residues. The CDR3 region is CSARGWGYGYTF. CDR3 sequence (DNA): TGCAGTGCCCGGGGCTGGGGGTATGGCTACACCTTC.

The chain uses TRBV10-1 and TRBJ1-4, with a possible D match to TRBD1 (6 bases). The J call is doubtful: the DNA matches TRBJ1-1 better. Germline V gives CDR1 WNHNN, CDR2 SYGVQD (reference sequence). This CDR3 region has 12 residues. CDR3 sequence: CAINRESTEAFF. As DNA, the CDR3 is TGCGCCATCAACAGGGAGAGCACTGAAGCTTTCTTT.

This clonotype occurred many times. J is TRBJ1-2 and V is TRBV9; D ambiguous. Trimming took off 4 bases at V and 4 bases at J, with 14 bases between the two ends. Germline V gene lookup returns CDR1 SGDLS and CDR2 YYNGEE. This CDR3 has 14 amino acids. The CDR3, as DNA: TGTGCCAGCAGCAAACGGGGAACTTTCTATGGCTACACCTTC. Translating it yields CASSKRGTFYGYTF.

This clonotype was recorded at least ten times. The rearrangement links TRBV20-1 to TRBJ1-5; weak D call: TRBD1 (5 bases). The V end lost 0 bases, the J end lost 4 bases, and 10 bases lay between the germline ends. Germline-derived CDR1 and CDR2 are DFQATT and SNEGSKA (reference sequence). The CDR3 has 14 residues. The CDR3 region has the DNA TGCAGTGCTAGAGATCGGAGGGGTAATCAGCCCCAGCATTTT. Protein: CSARDRRGNQPQHF.

This clonotype turned up a few times. The chain uses TRBV7-9 and TRBJ2-7; 8 bases are a match to TRBD1. The germline CDR1 and CDR2 sequences are SEHNR and FQNEAQ (reference sequence). CDR3 length: 14 amino acids. V lost 4 bases, J lost 3 bases, and 5 bases stayed unmatched. This chain's CDR3 is CASSSFDRGYEQYF. CDR3 nucleotides: TGTGCCAGCAGCTCCTTCGACAGGGGCTACGAGCAGTACTTC.

The DNA of the CDR3 is TGTGCCAGCAGCTTTATAGATTCCGAGCAGTACTTC. Translating gives CASSFIDSEQYF. V usage is TRBV7-2 and J usage is TRBJ2-7, with unresolved D. Germline CDR1 reads SGHTA; CDR2 reads FQGNSA. Trimming removed 3 bases at V and 6 bases at J, with 9 bases between. This CDR3 is built from 12 residues. Variable domain in full (rest from reference TRBV7-2 and TRBJ2-7): GAGVSQSPSNKVTEKGKDVELRCDPISGHTALYWYRQSLGQGLEFLIYFQGNSAPDKSGLPSDRFSAERTGGSVSTLTIQRTQQEDSAVYLCASSFIDSEQYFGPGTRLTVT.

J is TRBJ1-1 and V is TRBV10-3, with D perhaps matching TRBD1 (5 bases). The CDR3 consists of 12 residues. Germline CDR1 ENHRY, CDR2 SYGVKD. V was pared by 4 bases and J by 11 bases, with 14 bases between. The CDR3 DNA reads TGTGCCATCAGTGTTAATGCAGGGTTTGCTTTCTTT. Translated, it gives CAISVNAGFAFF.

The count of this clonotype is one. The chain joins TRBV20-1 to TRBJ2-5; 8 nucleotides line up with TRBD2. This CDR3 is built from 13 residues. The V gene end was trimmed by 3 bases and the J gene end by 3 bases; junction bases not matched to a gene: 3. CDR1 DFQATT and CDR2 SNEGSKA come from the germline V gene (reference sequence). This CDR3 reads CSARTSVKETQYF. The CDR3 DNA sequence: TGCAGTGCTAGGACTAGCGTCAAAGAGACCCAGTACTTC.

V is TRBV7-9 and J is TRBJ1-5; D uncertain. The CDR3 sequence is 12 residues long. V was trimmed by 6 bases and J by 3 bases, leaving 6 bases between them. CDR1 is SEHNR and CDR2 is FQNEAQ in the germline V gene (reference sequence). CDR3 amino acids: CASSPNNQPQHF. The CDR3 bases are TGTGCCAGCAGTCCAAACAATCAGCCCCAGCATTTT.

This clonotype showed up just once. The J gene is TRBJ1-1, the V gene TRBV11-1, with 8 bases aligning to TRBD1. Germline-derived CDR1 and CDR2 are SGHAT and FQDESV (reference sequence). The CDR3 totals 16 residues. The V and J ends lost 5 bases and 4 bases, in that order; junction bases with no gene match: 12. The CDR3 loop reads CASSRGQGEIGTEAFF. DNA for the CDR3: TGTGCCAGCAGCCGTGGACAGGGAGAGATCGGCACTGAAGCTTTCTTT.

This clonotype was seen at least ten times. This sequence joins TRBV7-3 and TRBJ1-1; perhaps TRBD1 as D (5 bases). Trimming cost V 5 bases and J 4 bases, with 11 bases left between them. The germline V gene has CDR1 SGHTA and CDR2 FQGTGA. The CDR3 is 13 residues long. CDR3 coding DNA: TGTGCCAGCAGCGGGGGTTGGGCCACTGAAGCTTTCTTT. This sequence encodes CASSGGWATEAFF.

This clonotype has at least ten counts. The V gene is TRBV15, the J gene TRBJ2-7; 7 bases fit TRBD1. The CDR3 sequence is 14 residues long. J lost 6 bases, V lost 5 bases, and 10 bases had no gene match. Germline lookup yields CDR1 LNHNV and CDR2 YYDKDF (reference sequence). This CDR3 reads CATSGRQGQAEQYF. CDR3 nucleotides: TGTGCCACCAGCGGGAGACAGGGTCAAGCCGAGCAGTACTTC.

V is TRBV12-3 or TRBV12-4 and J is TRBJ2-1; the match to TRBD2 covers 7 bases. V trimming: 2 bases; J trimming: 4 bases; junction bases outside the gene matches: 5. This CDR3 is 15 amino acids long. The CDR3 here is CASSLLGGGYNEQFF. The CDR3 bases are TGTGCCAGCAGTTTATTGGGGGGGGGGTACAATGAGCAGTTCTTC.

The chain employs TRBV7-9 and TRBJ2-5; no clear D. CDR3 length equals 12 residues. Germline CDR1 reads SEHNR; CDR2 reads FQNEAQ (reference sequence). V lost 5 bases to trimming and J lost 5 bases, with 9 bases between them. This CDR3 reads CASSNYPETQYF. DNA of the CDR3: TGTGCCAGCAGCAACTATCCGGAGACCCAGTACTTC.

The table lists this clonotype with many counts. The CDR3 loop reads CASSLGGGSSYNSPLHF. For the CDR3, the DNA is TGTGCCAGCAGCTTAGGAGGGGGGAGCTCCTATAATTCACCCCTCCACTTT. The chain employs TRBV7-8 and TRBJ1-6, with D perhaps matching TRBD1 (6 bases). V was cut by 1 base and J by 0 bases, with 10 bases left in between. CDR3 length: 17 residues. Germline V gives CDR1 SGHVS, CDR2 FQNEAQ.